This TCR beta chain originates from a study of shared clonotypes between healthy human individuals. Study-wide points: Generation probabilities of non-shared clonotypes were lower (relative to those shared by all four donors). Larger estimated richness was generally seen in naive subsets than in memory subsets.

The authors distributed each subset's genomic DNA evenly over several immunoSEQ plates. Data came from immunoSEQ multiplex PCR; TCRdb stores just in-frame clones and leaves some out. The table lists more than 1,200,000 clones, approximately 98.5% of them singletons. As concerns this clone: Its target is unknown.

The junction had 5 bases not matched to a gene; V was cut back by 1 base and J by 4 bases. In germline, CDR1 is SGHNT, CDR2 YYREEE (reference sequence). The CDR3 covers 16 residues. The source is a man in his thirties or forties in good health. The chain employs TRBV5-4 and TRBJ2-7; 13 bases are shared with TRBD2. The specimen sequenced was naive CD4+ T cells sorted from blood. Subset: CD45RA+ positively selected. CDR3 sequence: CASSLPTSGRGYEQYF. The CDR3, as DNA: TGTGCCAGCAGCTTGCCCACTAGCGGGAGGGGATACGAGCAGTACTTC. Looking up the rest from reference TRBV5-4 and TRBJ2-7 gives the full variable domain: ETGVTQSPTHLIKTRGQQVTLRCSSQSGHNTVSWYQQALGQGPQFIFQYYREEENGRGNFPPRFSGLQFPNYSSELNVNALELDDSALYLCASSLPTSGRGYEQYFGPGTRLTVT.